The 21 T cell receptor beta chains reported below all come from one sample, sequenced in a study of cytomegalovirus exposure and HLA in healthy donors. Assay: immunoSEQ multiplex PCR; the TCRdb copy retains only in-frame clones and omits some. Of around 200,000 clones listed, around 90% are singletons. Specimen: PBMCs. Receptor source: a woman aged 18 to 35 in good health and CMV-seronegative.

The chain combines TRBV4-1 with TRBJ2-7, with 14 bases aligning to TRBD2. Germline V gives CDR1 MGHRA, CDR2 YSYEKL. The V segment lost 2 bases and the J segment 6 bases; nucleotides outside the gene matches: 3. The CDR3 is 15 amino acids. The CDR3 DNA sequence: TGCGCCAGCAGCCAACCGACTAGCGGGAGGGGCGAGCAGTACTTC. It encodes CASSQPTSGRGEQYF.

This rearrangement joins TRBV25-1 to TRBJ2-1; 12 bases agree with TRBD2. With 3 bases clipped from V and 6 bases from J, the junction kept 6 bases outside the gene matches. This CDR3 has 16 residues. Germline V gene lookup returns CDR1 MGHDK and CDR2 SYGVNS. The CDR3 here is CASSDISTSGSNEQFF. The DNA of the CDR3 is TGTGCCAGCAGTGACATTTCGACTAGCGGGAGCAATGAGCAGTTCTTC.

J is TRBJ1-1 and V is TRBV28; D possibly corresponds to TRBD1 (6 bases). There are 17 residues in the CDR3. V lost 5 bases, J lost 1 base, and 20 bases lay in between. Germline V gives CDR1 MDHEN, CDR2 SYDVKM. For the CDR3, the DNA is TGTGCCAGCAGTCGACAGGCGCTAATTCTAAGGAACACTGAAGCTTTCTTT. Amino acid sequence: CASSRQALILRNTEAFF. Full variable domain (remainder filled in from reference TRBV28 and TRBJ1-1): DVKVTQSSRYLVKRTGEKVFLECVQDMDHENMFWYRQDPGLGLRLIYFSYDVKMKEKGDIPEGYSVSREKKERFSLILESASTNQTSMYLCASSRQALILRNTEAFFGQGTRLTVV.

This clone was found once. This chain joins TRBV2 and TRBJ1-1, with TRBD1 matching 8 bases. CDR3 length equals 17 residues. CDR1 is SNHLY and CDR2 is FYNNEI in the germline V gene. Trimming at V came to 9 bases and at J to 1 base, leaving 16 bases not matched to a gene. The CDR3 DNA reads TGTGCCAGGCATTCCCCCACGTCAGGGGGCACGAACACTGAAGCTTTCTTT. Its protein product is CARHSPTSGGTNTEAFF. The entire variable domain, with the rest obtained from reference TRBV2 and TRBJ1-1, is as follows: EPEVTQTPSHQVTQMGQEVILRCVPISNHLYFYWYRQILGQKVEFLVSFYNNEISEKSEIFDDQFSVERPDGSNFTLKIRSTKLEDSAMYFCARHSPTSGGTNTEAFFGQGTRLTVV.

The rearrangement joins TRBV7-3 to TRBJ2-7, with 7 bases fitting TRBD1. The trim removed 5 bases at V and 5 bases at J, leaving 27 bases unmatched. This CDR3 region has 20 residues. Germline V CDR1 and CDR2: SGHTA, FQGTGA. The CDR3 DNA reads as TGTGCCAGCAGCATCCACACAGCACTACGACAGGGTTTTTTCTTCGACGAGCAGTACTTC. This translates into CASSIHTALRQGFFFDEQYF.

Here the CDR3 reads CATRGAGNYEQYF. CDR3 in DNA: TGTGCCACCAGAGGAGCAGGGAACTACGAGCAGTACTTC. This chain uses TRBV15 with TRBJ2-7; D possibly corresponds to TRBD1 (5 bases). This CDR3 spans 13 amino acids. V lost 6 bases and J 3 bases, leaving 12 bases between the germline ends. Germline values: CDR1 LNHNV, CDR2 YYDKDF (reference sequence).

The V and J genes are TRBV5-4 and TRBJ2-5, with D tentatively TRBD1 (6 bases). V gave up 1 base and J gave up 2 bases, with 12 bases separating them. Germline assignment: CDR1 SGHNT and CDR2 YYREEE (reference sequence). The CDR3 totals 15 residues. This CDR3 is CASSLNRGFQETQYF. The CDR3 DNA follows: TGTGCCAGCAGCTTGAATAGGGGGTTTCAAGAGACCCAGTACTTC.

This clone showed up just once. CDR3 sequence reads: CASSLSTTGSGNTIYF. The CDR3, as DNA: TGTGCCAGCAGTTTATCTACGACAGGCTCTGGAAACACCATATATTTT. This rearrangement joins TRBV28 to TRBJ1-3; D perhaps matches TRBD1 (6 bases). The ends were cut back, 1 base at V and 0 bases at J, with 10 bases in the middle. Germline loops: CDR1 MDHEN, CDR2 SYDVKM. This CDR3 spans 16 amino acids. Filled out from reference TRBV28 and TRBJ1-3, the complete variable domain reads DVKVTQSSRYLVKRTGEKVFLECVQDMDHENMFWYRQDPGLGLRLIYFSYDVKMKEKGDIPEGYSVSREKKERFSLILESASTNQTSMYLCASSLSTTGSGNTIYFGEGSWLTVV.

J is TRBJ2-7 and V is TRBV4-1, with 12 positions matching TRBD1. Germline trimming cut 1 base from V and 2 bases from J; bases unmatched to any gene: 15. This CDR3 is 20 amino acids long. Germline loops: CDR1 MGHRA, CDR2 YSYEKL. CDR3 protein: CASSQVRRGQGAQETYEQYF. CDR3 nucleotide sequence: TGCGCCAGCAGCCAAGTTCGTAGGGGACAGGGGGCTCAGGAAACCTACGAGCAGTACTTC.

The chain has TRBV27 and TRBJ2-7, with 7 positions matching TRBD1. Germline CDR1 and CDR2: MNHEY and SMNVEV (reference sequence). The CDR3 consists of 13 residues. Trimming removed 4 bases from V and 4 bases from J; junction bases left unmatched: 4. CDR3 sequence (DNA): TGTGCCAGCAGTTACGGGGACAGTTACGAGCAGTACTTC. Its protein is CASSYGDSYEQYF.

This sequence joins TRBV5-1 and TRBJ2-7; D call uncertain. V was clipped by 4 bases and J by 3 bases, with 11 bases between them. Germline V gene lookup returns CDR1 SGHRS and CDR2 YFSETQ. The CDR3 contains 13 residues. The CDR3 DNA reads as TGCGCCAGCAGCCCAGGTAACGTCTACGAGCAGTACTTC. Translating it yields CASSPGNVYEQYF.

The V and J genes are TRBV29-1 and TRBJ2-7, with D possibly TRBD1 on 6 matching bases. Germline V gene lookup returns CDR1 SQVTM and CDR2 ANQGSEA. V shed 5 bases and J shed 1 base, with 9 bases lying between them. This CDR3 has 12 amino acids. CDR3 bases: TGCAGCGTTTCAGGGGAATCCTACGAGCAGTACTTC. Its translation: CSVSGESYEQYF.

The chain links TRBV25-1 to TRBJ2-7; 10 bases fit TRBD1. Germline lookup yields CDR1 MGHDK and CDR2 SYGVNS. The CDR3 is 15 amino acids. V lost 7 bases, J lost 5 bases, and 11 bases stayed unmatched. The CDR3 DNA reads as TGTGCCAGCACAATTTTGACAGGGGGCTTCGACGAGCAGTACTTC. Protein product: CASTILTGGFDEQYF.

The gene calls are TRBV7-2 and TRBJ2-1; 7 bases are a match to TRBD1. V dropped 5 bases and J dropped 8; count of bases not matched to a gene: 6. Per the germline V gene, CDR1 is SGHTA and CDR2 is FQGNSA. The CDR3 is made up of 13 amino acids. The CDR3 reads CASSTRQGHEQFF. CDR3 DNA sequence: TGTGCCAGCAGCACCAGACAGGGCCATGAGCAGTTCTTC.

The chain has TRBV19 and TRBJ2-2; 7 positions agree with TRBD2. This CDR3 contains 16 residues. CDR1 is LNHDA, CDR2 SQIVND, per germline (reference sequence). With 3 bases clipped from V and 6 bases from J, the junction kept 10 bases outside the gene matches. CDR3 sequence (DNA): TGTGCCAGTAGTATTATGGGCGGGAGTACGGCCGGGGAGCTGTTTTTT. As protein: CASSIMGGSTAGELFF.

The chain recombines TRBV28 with TRBJ2-5, with a possible D match to TRBD1 (6 bases). V lost 10 bases to trimming and J lost 1 base, with 10 bases between them. The CDR3 loop spans 12 amino acids. Germline V gives CDR1 MDHEN, CDR2 SYDVKM. The CDR3 region is CAIRQAQETQYF. In DNA form, the CDR3 reads TGTGCCATCCGACAGGCCCAAGAGACCCAGTACTTC.

The chain carries TRBV30 and TRBJ2-7; 9 nucleotides match TRBD1. CDR3 size: 15 residues. Germline loops: CDR1 GTSNPN, CDR2 SVGIG (reference sequence). V lost 2 bases to trimming and J lost 3 bases; unmatched junction nucleotides: 8. Here the CDR3 DNA reads TGTGCCTGGAGTAAACCGGGACAGGGTCTCTACGAGCAGTACTTC. Its translation is CAWSKPGQGLYEQYF. The whole variable domain, remainder taken from reference TRBV30 and TRBJ2-7, is SQTIHQWPATLVQPVGSPLSLECTVEGTSNPNLYWYRQAAGRGLQLLFYSVGIGQISSEVPQNLSASRPQDRQFILSSKKLLLSDSGFYLCAWSKPGQGLYEQYFGPGTRLTVT.

The chain joins TRBV28 to TRBJ2-7, with 9 bases matching TRBD1. Germline V CDR1 and CDR2: MDHEN, SYDVKM. The CDR3 extends over 14 amino acids. V lost 7 bases to trimming and J lost 4 bases; unmatched junction nucleotides: 8. The CDR3, as DNA: TGTGCCAGCAAGCCACAGGGGGCTCTGTACGAGCAGTACTTC. It specifies CASKPQGALYEQYF.

The chain combines TRBV4-3 with TRBJ2-1; 12 nucleotides agree with TRBD2. V dropped 3 bases and J dropped 4; count of bases not matched to a gene: 4. The CDR3 consists of 16 residues. Germline values: CDR1 LGHNA, CDR2 YSLEER. CDR3 DNA sequence: TGCGCCAGCAGCCAGGACGGGACTAGCGGGTACAATGAGCAGTTCTTC. Translating it yields CASSQDGTSGYNEQFF.

This clone was seen only a few times. The chain employs TRBV27 and TRBJ2-7; D is uncertain. CDR3 length equals 14 residues. Germline V lookup: CDR1 MNHEY, CDR2 SMNVEV (reference sequence). The V end lost 7 bases, the J end lost 3 bases, and 16 bases lay between the germline ends. The CDR3 DNA follows: TGTGCCAGCACTCCCCTAGGTTCGCTCTACGAGCAGTACTTC. The encoded protein is CASTPLGSLYEQYF.

This rearrangement joins TRBV5-1 to TRBJ1-2; a possible D gene is TRBD1 (6 bases). The CDR3 totals 14 residues. Trimming removed 3 bases from V and 4 bases from J, with 13 bases in between. Germline V gives CDR1 SGHRS, CDR2 YFSETQ. CDR3 loop: CASSSAGVGYGYTF. As DNA, the CDR3 is TGCGCCAGCAGCTCGGCAGGGGTGGGCTATGGCTACACCTTC.